These 9 T cell receptor beta chains were all obtained from the same sample, sequenced in a study of cytomegalovirus exposure and HLA in healthy donors. Amplification used 60 Vbeta primers and 13 Jbeta primers. The repertoire was sequenced with immunoSEQ multiplex PCR; TCRdb's copy has only in-frame clones and lacks some. Seen here are around 150,000 clones, around three quarters observed once, and the top ten hold 2% to 2.5%. Sequenced sample: PBMCs. These receptors came from a young man in good health and CMV-seronegative.

V is TRBV6-5 and J is TRBJ2-3; the D gene is possibly TRBD2 (6 bases). V was shortened by 6 bases and J by 5 bases, with 18 bases between the two germline ends. CDR1 is MNHEY and CDR2 is SVGAGI in the germline V gene. This CDR3 contains 15 residues. CDR3 loop: CASSQGGGRRDTQYF. The DNA of the CDR3 is TGTGCCAGCAGCCAGGGAGGCGGCCGCAGAGATACGCAGTATTTT.

V usage is TRBV28 and J usage is TRBJ1-1; D is perhaps TRBD1 (6 bases). The germline CDR1 and CDR2 sequences are MDHEN and SYDVKM. The V and J ends lost 3 bases and 4 bases respectively, with 18 bases between them. This CDR3 has 16 residues. The CDR3 sequence: CASSLLYTGMITEAFF. For the CDR3, the DNA is TGTGCCAGCAGTTTGTTATATACAGGGATGATCACTGAAGCTTTCTTT.

The gene calls are TRBV6-1 and TRBJ1-1, with D possibly TRBD1 on 5 matching bases. The CDR3 spans 15 residues. Trimming took off 5 bases at V and 4 bases at J, with 17 bases between the two ends. Germline-derived CDR1 and CDR2 are MNHNS and SASEGT. This chain's CDR3 is CASSLKGTLGTEAFF. CDR3 sequence (DNA): TGTGCCAGCAGTTTGAAGGGGACTTTGGGCACTGAAGCTTTCTTT.

This chain links TRBV28 with TRBJ2-2, with a tentative D call TRBD1 (5 bases). The CDR3 has 15 amino acids. Trimming left V 1 base short and J 5 bases short, with 11 bases between. Looked up from germline, CDR1 is MDHEN and CDR2 is SYDVKM. Written as DNA, the CDR3 is TGTGCCAGCAGTTTATCCCAGGGTTGGACCGGGGAGCTGTTTTTT. Its protein is CASSLSQGWTGELFF.

V usage is TRBV28 and J usage is TRBJ2-6, with 9 bases that match TRBD1. From germline, CDR1 is MDHEN and CDR2 SYDVKM. J lost 4 bases, V lost 5 bases, and 6 bases had no gene match. The CDR3 covers 16 residues. The CDR3 region is CASSEQGALGANVLTF. CDR3 in DNA: TGTGCCAGCAGTGAACAGGGGGCGCTCGGGGCCAACGTCCTGACTTTC.

The gene calls are TRBV6-1 and TRBJ2-3; D remains unclear. The CDR3 totals 13 residues. The V end lost 7 bases, the J end lost 2 bases, and 10 bases lay between the germline ends. Looked up from germline, CDR1 is MNHNS and CDR2 is SASEGT. The CDR3 DNA follows: TGTGCCAGCATGAGTCCGGTCACAGATACGCAGTATTTT. This gives the protein CASMSPVTDTQYF.

The chain uses TRBV5-6 and TRBJ2-7; a possible D gene is TRBD2 (5 bases). CDR1 SGHDT and CDR2 YYEEEE come from the germline V gene. CDR3 length equals 14 residues. Trimming took 2 bases from V and 5 from J, leaving 14 bases between them. The CDR3 loop reads CASSFQRLPDEQYF. The CDR3 DNA follows: TGTGCCAGCAGCTTTCAGCGGCTGCCCGACGAGCAGTACTTC.

The rearrangement joins TRBV5-6 to TRBJ2-7; D might be TRBD2 (6 bases). The CDR3 sequence is 17 residues long. Germline V lookup: CDR1 SGHDT, CDR2 YYEEEE. V lost 4 bases, J lost 1 base, and 21 bases lay in between. The CDR3 loop reads CASSHQISRGPSYEQYF. The CDR3 nucleotides are TGTGCCAGCAGCCACCAAATTTCGCGGGGCCCTTCCTACGAGCAGTACTTC.

The chain employs TRBV5-1 and TRBJ2-1; 7 bases fit TRBD2. Germline loops: CDR1 SGHRS, CDR2 YFSETQ. This CDR3 contains 14 residues. Trimming at V came to 3 bases and at J to 14 bases, leaving 14 bases not matched to a gene. In DNA, the CDR3 is TGCGCCAGCAGCTCGGGTAAAGCGGGAAGTAATAAGTTCTTC. It is translated as CASSSGKAGSNKFF.